This TCR beta chain was identified in a study of blood T cell repertoires in COVID-19. Study-wide background: The United States, Italy and Spain were the sources of the acute and convalescent COVID-19 samples. PBMCs, B-cell-depleted T cells, or T cells provided the cDNA or gDNA that made up the material.

Per the original data handling: By means of reference gene primer amplification, nucleated cell counts were estimated. Method: immunoSEQ multiplex PCR; TCRdb's copy keeps in-frame clones and lacks some. That table is the source of V, J and clone size, and D and trimming were worked out from the DNA. The repertoire includes around 200,000 clones, under 80% of them detected once, and under 15% sits in the top ten. Germline V lookup: CDR1 LNHDA, CDR2 SQIVND (reference sequence). V shed 5 bases and J shed 5 bases, with 10 bases lying between them. This CDR3 region has 13 residues. Sequences were obtained from peripheral blood. The chain has TRBV19 and TRBJ2-1; D uncertain. The sequence was obtained from a woman aged 45-60 years with acute or convalescent COVID-19. Here the CDR3 reads CASSPRSHNEQFF. For the CDR3, the DNA is TGTGCCAGTAGTCCCCGGTCTCACAATGAGCAGTTCTTC.